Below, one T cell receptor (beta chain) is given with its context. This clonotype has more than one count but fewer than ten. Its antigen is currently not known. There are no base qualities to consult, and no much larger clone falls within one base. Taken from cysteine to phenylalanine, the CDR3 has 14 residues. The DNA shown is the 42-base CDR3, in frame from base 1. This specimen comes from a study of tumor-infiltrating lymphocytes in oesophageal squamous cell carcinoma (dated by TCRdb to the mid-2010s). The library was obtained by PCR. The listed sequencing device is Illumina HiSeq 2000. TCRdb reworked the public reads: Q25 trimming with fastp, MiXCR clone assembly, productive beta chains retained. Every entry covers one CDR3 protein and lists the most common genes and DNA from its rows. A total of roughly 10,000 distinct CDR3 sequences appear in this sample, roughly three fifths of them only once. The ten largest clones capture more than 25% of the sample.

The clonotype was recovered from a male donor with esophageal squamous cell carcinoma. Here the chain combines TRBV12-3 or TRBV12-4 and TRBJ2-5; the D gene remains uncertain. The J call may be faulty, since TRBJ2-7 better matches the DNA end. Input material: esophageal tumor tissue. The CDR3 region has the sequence CASRLHENSYEQYF. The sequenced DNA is TGTGCCAGCAGGTTACACGAAAACTCCTACGAGCAGTACTTC.